Following are 14 T cell receptor beta chains from one sample sequenced in a study of shared clonotypes between healthy human individuals. Profiled with immunoSEQ multiplex PCR; TCRdb holds only in-frame clones, not every one. The sample shows 2 million to 2.5 million clones, approximately 95% of them seen only once. Sequenced input: naive CD4+ T cells from PBMCs. The subset is: CD45RA+ positively selected. Source of these receptors: a man aged 18 to 30 in good health. Some clones in this sample may be carry-over from other donors' samples.

The chain employs TRBV15 and TRBJ2-7, with D possibly matching TRBD1 (6 bases). CDR1 is LNHNV and CDR2 is YYDKDF in the germline V gene (reference sequence). The CDR3 consists of 14 residues. The ends were cut back, 4 bases at V and 2 bases at J, with 12 bases in the middle. CDR3 amino acids: CATSNGTLTYEQYF. The CDR3 coding sequence is TGTGCCACCAGCAACGGGACACTCACCTACGAGCAGTACTTC.

A remark on this clone: Other nucleotide sequences from this sample produce the same CDR3. This chain links TRBV19 with TRBJ1-2; 7 bases line up with TRBD1. CDR1 is LNHDA, CDR2 SQIVND, per germline (reference sequence). With V trimmed by 4 bases and J by 4 bases, 3 bases remained unmatched. CDR3 length equals 13 residues. DNA of the CDR3: TGTGCCAGTAGTACAGGGACAGTCTATGGCTACACCTTC. This codes for CASSTGTVYGYTF.

The V call is TRBV6-4, the J call TRBJ2-7; 11 bases map to TRBD2. The CDR3 has 15 amino acids. V dropped 6 bases and J dropped 3; count of bases not matched to a gene: 7. CDR1 is MRHNA and CDR2 is SNTAGT in the germline V gene. The CDR3: CASRLPGLADYEQYF. The DNA for the CDR3 is TGTGCCAGCAGATTACCGGGACTAGCGGACTACGAGCAGTACTTC.

The V and J genes are TRBV7-2 and TRBJ2-5; D may be TRBD1 (5 bases). The germline V gene encodes CDR1 SGHTA and CDR2 FQGNSA. Trimming removed 4 bases from V and 5 bases from J, with 11 bases in between. The CDR3 is made up of 13 amino acids. The CDR3 is CASSSYRKETQYF. The CDR3 DNA reads TGTGCCAGCAGCTCTTACAGGAAGGAGACCCAGTACTTC.

This chain links TRBV6-5 with TRBJ2-7, with a tentative D call TRBD1 (7 bases). Germline assignment: CDR1 MNHEY and CDR2 SVGAGI. CDR3 length equals 15 residues. Trimming cost V 7 bases and J 2 bases, with 18 bases left between them. The CDR3 reads CASMGQGGKTYEQYF. CDR3 DNA: TGTGCCAGCATGGGGCAGGGGGGTAAAACCTACGAGCAGTACTTC.

This clone was observed a single time. The CDR3 loop reads CASSLGTGGAYNEQFF. The CDR3 region has the DNA TGTGCCAGCAGCTTAGGGACAGGGGGCGCTTACAATGAGCAGTTCTTC. This chain connects TRBV13 to TRBJ2-1; 10 bases align to TRBD1. The length of the CDR3 is 16 residues. Germline V gene data show CDR1 as PRHDT and CDR2 as FYEKMQ (reference sequence). J was trimmed by 4 bases and V by 0 bases; bases with no gene match: 3.

V is TRBV5-1 and J is TRBJ2-1, with D tentatively TRBD2 (6 bases). CDR3 size: 15 residues. CDR1 is SGHRS and CDR2 is YFSETQ in the germline V gene. The ends were cut back, 4 bases at V and 7 bases at J, with 18 bases in the middle. The CDR3 DNA reads TGCGCCAGCAGCCCCGGAATGACTAGTTTGAATGAGCAGTTCTTC. This encodes CASSPGMTSLNEQFF.

In regard to this clone: At the DNA level, this CDR3 is encoded by other sequences in the same sample as well. The genes are TRBV6-5 and TRBJ1-2; D is perhaps TRBD1 (5 bases). V was trimmed by 0 bases and J by 8 bases, leaving 16 bases between them. Germline lookup yields CDR1 MNHEY and CDR2 SVGAGI. The CDR3 sequence is 15 residues long. The CDR3 DNA follows: TGTGCCAGCAGTTACTCGACTCGGGGGGGTTACGGCTACACCTTC. Its translation is CASSYSTRGGYGYTF.

The chain's CDR3 is CASSSGTGRSYNEQFF. CDR3 nucleotide sequence: TGTGCCAGCAGCTCCGGGACCGGGAGGAGCTACAATGAGCAGTTCTTC. V is TRBV5-5 and J is TRBJ2-1; 7 bases agree with TRBD2. The CDR3 has 16 amino acids. V dropped 3 bases and J dropped 3; count of bases not matched to a gene: 9. The germline CDR1 and CDR2 sequences are SGHKS and YYEKEE (reference sequence).

Here the CDR3 DNA reads TGTGCCAGCAGTAGAGGCAAGAACTATGGCTACACCTTC. Amino acid sequence: CASSRGKNYGYTF. This chain connects TRBV7-2 to TRBJ1-2; D unresolved. CDR1 and CDR2 (germline): SGHTA, FQGNSA. CDR3 length: 13 amino acids. Trimming shortened V by 6 bases and J by 2 bases, and 10 bases separated the two germline ends.

The chain has TRBV9 and TRBJ2-7; no reliable D call. V gave up 5 bases and J gave up 3 bases, with 18 bases separating them. The CDR3 is made up of 15 amino acids. Per germline, CDR1 SGDLS and CDR2 YYNGEE. CDR3 bases: TGTGCCAGCAGTCTCTCCGTTGCGGATCACTACGAGCAGTACTTC. Encoded protein: CASSLSVADHYEQYF.

The chain recombines TRBV25-1 with TRBJ2-5, with 7 bases fitting TRBD1. The CDR3 totals 18 residues. Looked up from germline, CDR1 is MGHDK and CDR2 is SYGVNS. V trimming: 0 bases; J trimming: 2 bases; junction bases outside the gene matches: 12. The CDR3 loop reads CASSEYIGAGGRQETQYF. Written as DNA, the CDR3 is TGTGCCAGCAGTGAATATATCGGGGCAGGGGGTCGGCAAGAGACCCAGTACTTC.

The chain uses TRBV6-1 and TRBJ2-7; D might be TRBD1 (6 bases). This CDR3 has 16 amino acids. CDR1 is MNHNS, CDR2 SASEGT, per germline. Trimming took off 1 base at V and 5 bases at J, with 18 bases between the two ends. CDR3 sequence reads: CASSEVGARGMHEQYF. DNA for the CDR3: TGTGCCAGCAGTGAAGTGGGGGCTAGGGGAATGCACGAGCAGTACTTC.

The chain carries TRBV4-3 and TRBJ2-3; D gene uncertain. CDR3 length: 14 residues. Per germline, CDR1 LGHNA and CDR2 YSLEER. The ends were cut back, 1 base at V and 2 bases at J, with 7 bases in the middle. Here the CDR3 DNA reads TGCGCCAGCAGCCAAGTTCTAGACACAGATACGCAGTATTTT. Encoded protein: CASSQVLDTDTQYF.